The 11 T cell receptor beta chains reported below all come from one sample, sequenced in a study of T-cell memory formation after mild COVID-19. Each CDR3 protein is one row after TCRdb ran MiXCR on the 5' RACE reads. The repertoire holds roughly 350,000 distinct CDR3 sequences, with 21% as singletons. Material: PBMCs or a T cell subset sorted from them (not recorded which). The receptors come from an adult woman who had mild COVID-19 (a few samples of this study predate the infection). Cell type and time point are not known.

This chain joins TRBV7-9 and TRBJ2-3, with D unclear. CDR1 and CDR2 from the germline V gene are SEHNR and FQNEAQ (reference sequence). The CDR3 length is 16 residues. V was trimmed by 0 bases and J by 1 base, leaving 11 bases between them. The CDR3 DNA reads TGTGCCAGCAGCTTAGCTGGGCGATATGGCACAGATACGCAGTATTTT. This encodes CASSLAGRYGTDTQYF.

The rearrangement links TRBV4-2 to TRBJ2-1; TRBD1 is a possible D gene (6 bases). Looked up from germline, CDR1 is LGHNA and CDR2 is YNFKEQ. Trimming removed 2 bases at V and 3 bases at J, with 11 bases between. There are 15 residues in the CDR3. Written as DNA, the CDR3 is TGTGCCAGCAGCCAACGACAGGTAGACTACAATGAGCAGTTCTTC. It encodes CASSQRQVDYNEQFF.

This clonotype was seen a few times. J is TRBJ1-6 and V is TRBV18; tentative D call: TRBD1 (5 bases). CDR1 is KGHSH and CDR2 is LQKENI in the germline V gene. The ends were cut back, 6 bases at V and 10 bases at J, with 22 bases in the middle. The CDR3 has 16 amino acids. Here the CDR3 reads CASSTEGTQSRSPLHF. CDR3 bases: TGTGCCAGCTCCACTGAGGGGACCCAATCTAGGTCACCCCTCCACTTT.

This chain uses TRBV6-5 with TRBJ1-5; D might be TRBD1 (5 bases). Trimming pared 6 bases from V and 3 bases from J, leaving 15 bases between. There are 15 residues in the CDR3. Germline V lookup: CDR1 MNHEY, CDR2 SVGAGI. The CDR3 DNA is TGTGCCAGCAGCTACAAGAAGGGGTTCAATCAGCCCCAGCATTTT. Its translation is CASSYKKGFNQPQHF.

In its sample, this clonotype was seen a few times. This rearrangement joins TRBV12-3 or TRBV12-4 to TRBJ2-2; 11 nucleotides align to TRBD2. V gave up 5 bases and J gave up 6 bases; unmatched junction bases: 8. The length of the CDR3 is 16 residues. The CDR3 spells CASSQILAGGPGELFF. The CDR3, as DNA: TGTGCCAGCAGTCAAATTTTAGCGGGAGGGCCCGGGGAGCTGTTTTTT.

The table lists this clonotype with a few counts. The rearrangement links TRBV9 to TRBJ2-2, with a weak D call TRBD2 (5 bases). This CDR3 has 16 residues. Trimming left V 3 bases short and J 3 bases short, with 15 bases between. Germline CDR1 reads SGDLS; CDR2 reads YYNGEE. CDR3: CASSDRLGVDTGELFF. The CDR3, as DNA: TGTGCCAGCAGCGACCGTCTGGGAGTCGACACCGGGGAGCTGTTTTTT.

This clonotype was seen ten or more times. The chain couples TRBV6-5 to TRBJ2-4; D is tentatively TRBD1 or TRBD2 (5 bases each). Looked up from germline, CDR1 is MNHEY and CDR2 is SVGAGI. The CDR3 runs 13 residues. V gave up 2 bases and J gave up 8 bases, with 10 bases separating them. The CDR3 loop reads CASSYGGVDIQYF. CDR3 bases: TGTGCCAGCAGTTACGGGGGAGTCGACATTCAGTACTTC.

CDR3 region: CASSQSHRQETQYF. The CDR3 DNA reads TGCGCCAGCAGCCAATCTCACCGTCAAGAGACCCAGTACTTC. The rearrangement uses TRBV4-3 and TRBJ2-5; no clear D gene. V gave up 2 bases and J gave up 2 bases, with 9 bases separating them. Germline V gives CDR1 LGHNA, CDR2 YSLEER. The CDR3 consists of 14 residues.

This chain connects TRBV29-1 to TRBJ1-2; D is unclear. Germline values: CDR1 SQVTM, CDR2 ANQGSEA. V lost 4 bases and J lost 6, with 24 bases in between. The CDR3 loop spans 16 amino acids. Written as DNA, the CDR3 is TGCAGCGTTGGAGCTTCAGGACGATCCGCTCCGCATGGCTACACCTTC. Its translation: CSVGASGRSAPHGYTF.

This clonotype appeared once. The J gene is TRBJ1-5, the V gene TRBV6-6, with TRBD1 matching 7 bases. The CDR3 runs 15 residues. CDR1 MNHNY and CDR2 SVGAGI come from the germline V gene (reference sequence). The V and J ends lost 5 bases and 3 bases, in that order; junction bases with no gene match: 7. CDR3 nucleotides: TGTGCCAGCAGTACGGCAGGGGGGGACAATCAGCCCCAGCATTTT. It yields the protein CASSTAGGDNQPQHF.

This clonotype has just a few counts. The CDR3 here is CASSLEQRDTQYF. The CDR3 bases are TGCGCCAGCAGCTTGGAACAACGGGATACGCAGTATTTT. This chain links TRBV5-1 with TRBJ2-3; D not certain. Trimming left V 0 bases short and J 6 bases short, with 8 bases between. From germline, CDR1 is SGHRS and CDR2 YFSETQ. This CDR3 contains 13 residues.